This T cell receptor (beta chain) was sequenced during a study of a mutant IDH1 vaccine in newly diagnosed glioma. Across the study: Either 4-6 weeks after radiotherapy alone or alongside temozolomide, vaccination was begun. Previous care, which was radiotherapy, temozolomide, or both, most often involved both.

The protocol was immunoSEQ multiplex PCR, while the TCRdb copy is restricted to in-frame clones and leaves out a portion. The table lists around 32,000 clones, roughly 87% of them singletons. Time point defined: week 5, during vaccination. The content of each vaccine dose was 300 ug of mutant IDH1 20-mer peptide, and topical imiquimod accompanied it. Of note for this clone: The target antigen is unknown.

Sequencing used peripheral blood mononuclear cells (PBMCs), obtained from a glioma patient whose treatment included an IDH1 peptide vaccine. The TCR originated in a woman in her 40s with glioma. Some clones in this sample may be carry-over from other donors' samples.

In DNA, the CDR3 is TGTGCCAGCAGCTTAGCAGGGTTTAGGGGCTACACCTTC. This gives the protein CASSLAGFRGYTF. The chain employs TRBV7-2 and TRBJ1-2; D unresolved. The germline V gene encodes CDR1 SGHTA and CDR2 FQGNSA. The CDR3 has 13 amino acids. The V and J ends lost 0 bases and 8 bases respectively, with 10 bases between them.